Presented here are 30 T cell receptor beta chains from one specimen sequenced in a study of OX40 agonist ivuxolimab in advanced cancers. The data were produced by immunoSEQ multiplex PCR, yet TCRdb's version contains in-frame clones alone and is incomplete. This table holds around 86,000 clones, approximately 80% found once. Material: CD4+ or CD8+ T cells sorted from blood, obtained in a trial of the OX40 agonist ivuxolimab. These receptors were obtained from an adult with an advanced solid tumor such as melanoma, head and neck, liver or kidney cancer.

The chain couples TRBV6-5 to TRBJ1-2, with 7 bases fitting TRBD1. Germline V gives CDR1 MNHEY, CDR2 SVGAGI. The CDR3 sequence is 14 residues long. Trimming took 7 bases from V and 4 from J; bases not matched to a gene: 9. The CDR3 sequence: CASNRGQSGYGYTF. The DNA for the CDR3 is TGTGCCAGCAACCGGGGACAGAGCGGCTATGGCTACACCTTC.

The chain couples TRBV27 to TRBJ2-1; no firm D call. Germline V gene data show CDR1 as MNHEY and CDR2 as SMNVEV (reference sequence). The CDR3 covers 15 residues. V dropped 3 bases and J dropped 6 bases, with 15 bases sitting between them. Here the CDR3 reads CASSLEGMMFNEQFF. The CDR3 DNA reads as TGTGCCAGCAGTTTGGAAGGGATGATGTTCAATGAGCAGTTCTTC.

V usage is TRBV7-2 and J usage is TRBJ2-1, with 10 nucleotides matching TRBD2. Germline trimming cut 5 bases from V and 10 bases from J; bases unmatched to any gene: 2. The germline gives CDR1 SGHTA, CDR2 FQGNSA. The CDR3 is made up of 12 amino acids. The CDR3 region has the DNA TGTGCCAGCAGCCCTAGCGGGGGCGAGCAGTTCTTC. Translated: CASSPSGGEQFF.

V gene TRBV15 combines with J gene TRBJ1-5; no clear D. V was shortened by 3 bases and J by 2 bases, with 11 bases between the two germline ends. The CDR3 has 15 amino acids. The germline gives CDR1 LNHNV, CDR2 YYDKDF (reference sequence). This chain's CDR3 is CATSSGEKGNQPQHF. Written as DNA, the CDR3 is TGTGCCACCAGCAGTGGGGAGAAGGGCAATCAGCCCCAGCATTTT.

This clone appeared a few times. This chain connects TRBV5-6 to TRBJ2-5; 10 bases align to TRBD2. This CDR3 region has 15 residues. The germline gives CDR1 SGHDT, CDR2 YYEEEE. With V trimmed by 3 bases and J by 8 bases, 10 bases remained unmatched. This chain's CDR3 is CASSSWTSGIGTQYF. The CDR3 region has the DNA TGTGCCAGCAGCTCGTGGACTAGCGGCATAGGAACCCAGTACTTC.

The chain carries TRBV11-2 and TRBJ1-4; D unclear. V was trimmed by 1 base and J by 5 bases, leaving 5 bases between them. CDR3 length: 13 residues. Germline assignment: CDR1 SGHAT and CDR2 FQNNGV. The CDR3 DNA is TGTGCCAGCAGCTTAGTGGTCAATGAAAAACTGTTTTTT. It yields the protein CASSLVVNEKLFF.

Worth noting for this clone: Distinct nucleotide sequences in the sample also encode this CDR3. The chain joins TRBV7-7 to TRBJ2-1; 9 bases agree with TRBD1. Germline loops: CDR1 SSHAT, CDR2 FNYEAQ (reference sequence). Losses at the gene ends were 6 bases for V and 6 bases for J; bases not matched to a gene: 9. The CDR3 contains 15 residues. The CDR3: CASSSGTGNVNEQFF. The CDR3 DNA sequence: TGTGCCAGCAGTTCCGGGACAGGGAATGTCAATGAGCAGTTCTTC.

To note about this clone: One end of the junction is discordant with germline, which a read error may explain. The V gene is TRBV6-1, the J gene TRBJ1-5; possible D gene TRBD1, 5 bases. Germline V CDR1 and CDR2: MNHNS, SASEGT. The CDR3 loop spans 17 amino acids. In nucleotides, the CDR3 is TGTGCCACCAGTGATCAGGGCGCGCGTTATAGCAATCAGCCCCAGCATTTT. This encodes CATSDQGARYSNQPQHF.

This clone was detected only once. V gene TRBV6-5 combines with J gene TRBJ2-1, with D possibly matching TRBD2 (6 bases). CDR3 length: 14 amino acids. V was shortened by 8 bases and J by 9 bases, with 20 bases between the two germline ends. The germline V gene has CDR1 MNHEY and CDR2 SVGAGI. CDR3 nucleotide sequence: TGTGCCAGCTCCCCCAGACTCAACGGGGGTGAGCAGTTCTTC. Translation: CASSPRLNGGEQFF.

The chain is built from TRBV18 and TRBJ1-1; tentative D call: TRBD1 (5 bases). V dropped 3 bases and J dropped 11 bases, with 13 bases sitting between them. CDR1 and CDR2 (germline): KGHSH, LQKENI. CDR3 length equals 12 residues. The CDR3 loop reads CASSPAGGVAFF. CDR3 nucleotide sequence: TGTGCCAGCTCACCCGCCGGAGGGGTGGCTTTCTTT.

This sequence joins TRBV6-1 and TRBJ1-2; 9 bases are a match to TRBD1. Germline CDR1 is MNHNS and CDR2 is SASEGT. Trimming at V came to 6 bases and at J to 7 bases, leaving 12 bases not matched to a gene. The CDR3 contains 15 residues. CDR3 nucleotides: TGTGCCAGCAGCGGTCCGGGACAGGGTTGGTTTGGCTACACCTTC. Its translation is CASSGPGQGWFGYTF.

V and J are TRBV5-5 and TRBJ2-4; 7 bases are a match to TRBD1. The V and J ends lost 3 bases and 0 bases, in that order; junction bases with no gene match: 6. Germline loops: CDR1 SGHKS, CDR2 YYEKEE (reference sequence). The CDR3 consists of 16 residues. The CDR3 loop reads CASSSGQIQAKNIQYF. CDR3 sequence (DNA): TGTGCCAGCAGCTCGGGACAGATTCAAGCCAAAAACATTCAGTACTTC.

In this sample, this clone turned up a few times. The rearrangement links TRBV29-1 to TRBJ1-2; TRBD1 matches at 8 bases. This CDR3 spans 16 amino acids. CDR1 and CDR2 (germline): SQVTM, ANQGSEA. Trimming at V came to 1 base and at J to 4 bases, leaving 11 bases not matched to a gene. The chain's CDR3 is CSVEGGTGYSGYGYTF. In DNA form, the CDR3 reads TGCAGCGTTGAAGGGGGGACAGGCTACTCAGGCTATGGCTACACCTTC.

The count of this clone is one. The V gene is TRBV19, the J gene TRBJ1-5, with TRBD1 identical over 8 bases. Germline values: CDR1 LNHDA, CDR2 SQIVND (reference sequence). The CDR3 is 17 residues long. Trimming cost V 3 bases and J 0 bases; bases outside gene matches: 7. This CDR3 reads CASSIRQGLYSNQPQHF. In nucleotides, the CDR3 is TGTGCCAGTAGTATCAGACAGGGGTTATATAGCAATCAGCCCCAGCATTTT.

The chain has TRBV29-1 and TRBJ1-5; D call uncertain. CDR1 is SQVTM, CDR2 ANQGSEA, per germline. Trimming cost V 4 bases and J 11 bases, with 12 bases left between them. CDR3 size: 11 residues. CDR3 sequence: CSVGKGGAQHF. The CDR3 coding sequence is TGCAGCGTTGGAAAGGGTGGGGCCCAGCATTTT.

CDR3 in amino acids: CASSGPANTGELFF. CDR3 DNA: TGTGCCAGCAGTGGACCGGCGAACACCGGGGAGCTGTTTTTT. The chain employs TRBV2 and TRBJ2-2, with no clear D. Trimming cost V 4 bases and J 0 bases, with 6 bases left between them. Germline CDR1 and CDR2: SNHLY and FYNNEI. The CDR3 covers 14 residues. Complete variable domain (other parts from reference TRBV2 and TRBJ2-2): EPEVTQTPSHQVTQMGQEVILRCVPISNHLYFYWYRQILGQKVEFLVSFYNNEISEKSEIFDDQFSVERPDGSNFTLKIRSTKLEDSAMYFCASSGPANTGELFFGEGSRLTVL.

V is TRBV19 and J is TRBJ2-3; TRBD2 matches at 7 bases. Germline V lookup: CDR1 LNHDA, CDR2 SQIVND (reference sequence). With 5 bases clipped from V and 1 base from J, the junction kept 9 bases outside the gene matches. The CDR3 is 16 amino acids. CDR3 sequence: CASSSTSGGGTDTQYF. In DNA, the CDR3 is TGTGCCAGTAGTTCCACTAGTGGGGGGGGCACAGATACGCAGTATTTT.

The chain uses TRBV4-3 and TRBJ2-3; 7 bases are a match to TRBD1. With V trimmed by 1 base and J by 4 bases, 8 bases remained unmatched. This CDR3 is 16 amino acids long. CDR1 and CDR2 from the germline V gene are LGHNA and YSLEER. DNA of the CDR3: TGCGCCAGCAGCCAAGGTACAGGGGTTTACGCAGATACGCAGTATTTT. Protein product: CASSQGTGVYADTQYF.

J is TRBJ2-7 and V is TRBV5-1; D might be TRBD1 (6 bases). This CDR3 comprises 15 residues. V was trimmed by 0 bases and J by 5 bases, leaving 15 bases between them. Germline V gives CDR1 SGHRS, CDR2 YFSETQ. The DNA for the CDR3 is TGCGCCAGCAGCTTGGAGCCAGGGGTACAACACGAGCAGTACGTC. Residues: CASSLEPGVQHEQYV.

V and J are TRBV5-1 and TRBJ2-5, with 8 bases fitting TRBD1. Germline CDR1 reads SGHRS; CDR2 reads YFSETQ. The CDR3 is made up of 16 amino acids. V shed 0 bases, J shed 1 base, and the junction held 5 bases outside the gene matches. The CDR3, as DNA: TGCGCCAGCAGCTTGGCGCGGACAGGGCCCCAAGAGACCCAGTACTTC. Residues: CASSLARTGPQETQYF. Together with reference TRBV5-1 and TRBJ2-5, the CDR3 gives the full variable domain: KAGVTQTPRYLIKTRGQQVTLSCSPISGHRSVSWYQQTPGQGLQFLFEYFSETQRNKGNFPGRFSGRQFSNSRSEMNVSTLELGDSALYLCASSLARTGPQETQYFGPGTRLLVL.

The rearrangement links TRBV6-5 to TRBJ1-5, with D perhaps matching TRBD1 (6 bases). CDR1 is MNHEY, CDR2 SVGAGI, per germline. The CDR3 runs 14 residues. V was shortened by 6 bases and J by 3 bases, with 12 bases between the two germline ends. CDR3: CASRTDRNNQPQHF. CDR3 sequence (DNA): TGTGCCAGCAGGACAGACAGGAACAATCAGCCCCAGCATTTT.

This clone was counted once. V usage is TRBV5-8 and J usage is TRBJ2-1; D gene ambiguous. The V and J ends lost 2 bases and 4 bases respectively, with 13 bases between them. Germline values: CDR1 SGHTS, CDR2 YDEGEE. The CDR3 sequence is 15 residues long. The CDR3 is CASSLVLGHYNEQFF. CDR3 sequence (DNA): TGTGCCAGCAGCTTAGTTTTAGGGCATTACAATGAGCAGTTCTTC.

In nucleotides, the CDR3 is TGTGCCAGCAGCAGGGTCTTATACGAGCAGTACGTC. This codes for CASSRVLYEQYV. The chain joins TRBV6-1 to TRBJ2-7; the D gene is possibly TRBD1 (5 bases). Per the germline V gene, CDR1 is MNHNS and CDR2 is SASEGT. The V end was cut by 6 bases, the J end by 4 bases, with 10 bases between. The CDR3 totals 12 residues.

A word on this clone: The sample holds other DNA sequences that translate to the same CDR3. The J gene is TRBJ1-1, the V gene TRBV28; possibly TRBD1 for D (6 bases). This CDR3 comprises 14 residues. Trimming took off 4 bases at V and 5 bases at J, with 14 bases between the two ends. Per germline, CDR1 MDHEN and CDR2 SYDVKM. CDR3 residues: CASSSTGRRTEAFF. Written as DNA, the CDR3 is TGTGCCAGCAGTTCAACAGGGAGGAGAACTGAAGCTTTCTTT. The whole variable domain, filled in from reference TRBV28 and TRBJ1-1, reads DVKVTQSSRYLVKRTGEKVFLECVQDMDHENMFWYRQDPGLGLRLIYFSYDVKMKEKGDIPEGYSVSREKKERFSLILESASTNQTSMYLCASSSTGRRTEAFFGQGTRLTVV.

This clone was detected a few times. The rearrangement joins TRBV7-3 to TRBJ1-6; the D gene is possibly TRBD1 (6 bases). The length of the CDR3 is 15 residues. Germline CDR1 SGHTA, CDR2 FQGTGA. V lost 6 bases to trimming and J lost 0 bases, with 9 bases between them. The CDR3 reads CASSTGSSYNSPLHF. In DNA, the CDR3 is TGTGCCAGCAGTACAGGGAGCTCCTATAATTCACCCCTCCACTTT.

The V call is TRBV6-6, the J call TRBJ2-1; 7 nucleotides agree with TRBD1. The length of the CDR3 is 13 residues. V shed 0 bases, J shed 16 bases, and the junction held 9 bases outside the gene matches. Per germline, CDR1 MNHNY and CDR2 SVGAGI (reference sequence). The CDR3 protein is CASSYSGQVLLFF. CDR3 sequence (DNA): TGTGCCAGCAGTTACTCTGGACAGGTCCTGTTATTCTTC.

This clone came up a few times. The rearrangement links TRBV28 to TRBJ1-4, with TRBD1 matching over 7 bases. V lost 11 bases, J lost 0 bases, and 6 bases stayed unmatched. CDR3 length: 14 amino acids. CDR1 is MDHEN and CDR2 is SYDVKM in the germline V gene. This chain's CDR3 is CASGTDTTNEKLFF. CDR3 nucleotide sequence: TGTGCCTCGGGGACAGATACAACTAATGAAAAACTGTTTTTT.

In this sample, this clone turned up once. The V gene is TRBV14, the J gene TRBJ1-1; weak D call: TRBD1 (6 bases). Trimming shortened V by 0 bases and J by 0 bases, and 11 bases separated the two germline ends. Germline V gives CDR1 SGHDN, CDR2 FVKESK. The CDR3 sequence is 16 residues long. CDR3: CASSQDRGRVNTEAFF. The DNA for the CDR3 is TGTGCCAGCAGCCAAGACAGGGGAAGGGTGAACACTGAAGCTTTCTTT. Complete variable domain (other parts from reference TRBV14 and TRBJ1-1): EAGVTQFPSHSVIEKGQTVTLRCDPISGHDNLYWYRRVMGKEIKFLLHFVKESKQDESGMPNNRFLAERTGGTYSTLKVQPAELEDSGVYFCASSQDRGRVNTEAFFGQGTRLTVV.

The chain couples TRBV6-6 to TRBJ2-1; TRBD2 matches 8 bases. With V trimmed by 5 bases and J by 4 bases, 10 bases remained unmatched. The CDR3 spans 16 residues. Per germline, CDR1 MNHNY and CDR2 SVGAGI (reference sequence). For the CDR3, the DNA is TGTGCCAGCAGTCCGGCGCGGCGGGGGGCTTACAATGAGCAGTTCTTC. Encoded protein: CASSPARRGAYNEQFF.

The CDR3 region is CASSLAPLGGPNEKLFF. In DNA form, the CDR3 reads TGTGCCAGCAGCTTGGCCCCGCTCGGGGGCCCCAATGAAAAACTGTTTTTT. The chain joins TRBV5-4 to TRBJ1-4, with D possibly TRBD1 on 6 matching bases. The germline V gene encodes CDR1 SGHNT and CDR2 YYREEE (reference sequence). The length of the CDR3 is 17 residues. V lost 0 bases to trimming and J lost 5 bases, with 17 bases between them.